The entry below describes one TCR beta chain. TCRdb fed the RT-PCR reads into MiXCR, producing one record per CDR3 protein. The data show over 750,000 distinct CDR3 sequences, with 21% seen just once and about 9.4% held by the top ten. The germline CDR1 and CDR2 sequences are DFQATT and SNEGSKA (reference sequence). This CDR3 comprises 22 residues. V gave up 1 base and J gave up 0 bases; unmatched junction bases: 15. This sample is part of a study of response to subunit inactivated influenza vaccine. The sequence was collected from a man aged 50 to 59 who received an inactivated influenza vaccine. Sequences were derived from PBMCs from blood, sampled more than 4 days after vaccination. The V call is TRBV20-1, the J call TRBJ2-1, with 16 bases matching TRBD2. The DNA of the CDR3 is TGCAGTGCTAGAGCTCCTCTTGGGACTAGCGGGAGGGCCGAAAACTCCTACAATGAGCAGTTCTTC. As protein: CSARAPLGTSGRAENSYNEQFF.